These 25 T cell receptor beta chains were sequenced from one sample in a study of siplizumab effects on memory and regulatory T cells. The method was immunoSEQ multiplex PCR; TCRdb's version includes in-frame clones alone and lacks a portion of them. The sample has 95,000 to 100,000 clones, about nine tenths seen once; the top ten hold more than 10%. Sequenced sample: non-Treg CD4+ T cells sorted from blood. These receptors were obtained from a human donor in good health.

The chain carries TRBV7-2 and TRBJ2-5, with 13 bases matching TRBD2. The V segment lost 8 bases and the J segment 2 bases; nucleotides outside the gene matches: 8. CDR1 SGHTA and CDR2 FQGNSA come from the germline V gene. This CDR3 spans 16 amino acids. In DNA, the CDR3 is TGTGCCAGCGGCCCGGGACTAGCGGGACAGCAAGAGACCCAGTACTTC. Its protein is CASGPGLAGQQETQYF. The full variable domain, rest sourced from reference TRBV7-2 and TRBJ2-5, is GAGVSQSPSNKVTEKGKDVELRCDPISGHTALYWYRQSLGQGLEFLIYFQGNSAPDKSGLPSDRFSAERTGGSVSTLTIQRTQQEDSAVYLCASGPGLAGQQETQYFGPGTRLLVL.

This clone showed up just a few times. The CDR3 sequence is CASSLGGAFNYGYTF. CDR3 nucleotides: TGTGCCAGCAGCTTGGGGGGCGCGTTCAACTATGGCTACACCTTC. The chain carries TRBV5-8 and TRBJ1-2; tentatively, D is TRBD1 (5 bases). CDR3 size: 15 residues. V was clipped by 0 bases and J by 2 bases, with 11 bases between them. From germline, CDR1 is SGHTS and CDR2 YDEGEE.

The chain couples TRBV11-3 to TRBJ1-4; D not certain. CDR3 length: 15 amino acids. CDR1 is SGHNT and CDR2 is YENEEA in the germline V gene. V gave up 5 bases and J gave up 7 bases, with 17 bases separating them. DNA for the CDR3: TGTGCCAGCAGCCGACCGGCGCCGTCTGGTGAAAAACTGTTTTTT. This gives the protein CASSRPAPSGEKLFF.

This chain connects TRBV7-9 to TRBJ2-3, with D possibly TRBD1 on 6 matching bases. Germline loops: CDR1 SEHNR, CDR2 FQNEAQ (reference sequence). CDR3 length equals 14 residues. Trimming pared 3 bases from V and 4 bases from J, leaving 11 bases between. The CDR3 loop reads CASSLWTVSDTQYF. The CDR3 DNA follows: TGTGCCAGCAGCTTGTGGACAGTCTCAGATACGCAGTATTTT. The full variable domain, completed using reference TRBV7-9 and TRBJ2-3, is DTGVSQNPRHKITKRGQNVTFRCDPISEHNRLYWYRQTLGQGPEFLTYFQNEAQLEKSRLLSDRFSAERPKGSFSTLEIQRTEQGDSAMYLCASSLWTVSDTQYFGPGTRLTVL.

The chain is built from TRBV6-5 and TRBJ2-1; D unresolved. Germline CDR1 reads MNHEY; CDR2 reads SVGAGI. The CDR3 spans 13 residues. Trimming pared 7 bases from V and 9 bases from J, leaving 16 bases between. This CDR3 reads CASTRDTSGEQFF. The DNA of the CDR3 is TGTGCCAGCACCCGAGACACCTCCGGTGAGCAGTTCTTC.

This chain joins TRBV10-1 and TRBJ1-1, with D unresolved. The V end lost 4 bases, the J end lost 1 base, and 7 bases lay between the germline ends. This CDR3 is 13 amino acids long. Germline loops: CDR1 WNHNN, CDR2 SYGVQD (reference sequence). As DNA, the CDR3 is TGCGCCAGCAGTGTAAAACCGAACACTGAAGCTTTCTTT. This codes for CASSVKPNTEAFF.

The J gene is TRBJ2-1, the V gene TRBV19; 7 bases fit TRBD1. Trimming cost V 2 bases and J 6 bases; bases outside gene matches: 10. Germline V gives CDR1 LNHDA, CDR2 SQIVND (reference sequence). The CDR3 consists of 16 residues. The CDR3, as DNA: TGTGCCAGTAGTATAAGGACAGGTGGAGCGATCAATGAGCAGTTCTTC. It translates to CASSIRTGGAINEQFF.

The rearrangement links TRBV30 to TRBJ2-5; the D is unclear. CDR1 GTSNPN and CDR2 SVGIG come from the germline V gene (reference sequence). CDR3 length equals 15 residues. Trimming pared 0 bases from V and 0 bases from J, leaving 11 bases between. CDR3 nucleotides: TGTGCCTGGAGTGTACAAGTAGGGAACCAAGAGACCCAGTACTTC. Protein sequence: CAWSVQVGNQETQYF.

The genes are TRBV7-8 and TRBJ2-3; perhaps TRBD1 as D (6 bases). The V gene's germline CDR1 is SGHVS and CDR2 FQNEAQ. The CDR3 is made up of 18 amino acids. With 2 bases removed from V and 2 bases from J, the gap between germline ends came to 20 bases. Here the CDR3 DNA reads TGTGCCAGCAGCTTAATTCGAACAGGGCGCGGAAACACAGATACGCAGTATTTT. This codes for CASSLIRTGRGNTDTQYF.

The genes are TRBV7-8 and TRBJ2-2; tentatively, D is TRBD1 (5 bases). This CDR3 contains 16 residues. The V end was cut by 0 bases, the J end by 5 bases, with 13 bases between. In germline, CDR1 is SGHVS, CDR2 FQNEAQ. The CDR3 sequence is CASSLAAGRRTGELFF. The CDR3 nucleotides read TGTGCCAGCAGCTTAGCTGCAGGGCGACGAACCGGGGAGCTGTTTTTT.

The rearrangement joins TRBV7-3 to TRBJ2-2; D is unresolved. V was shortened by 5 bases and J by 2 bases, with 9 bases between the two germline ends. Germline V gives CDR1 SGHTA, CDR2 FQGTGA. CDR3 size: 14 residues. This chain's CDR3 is CASSQSRNTGELFF. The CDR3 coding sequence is TGTGCCAGCAGCCAGAGCCGCAACACCGGGGAGCTGTTTTTT. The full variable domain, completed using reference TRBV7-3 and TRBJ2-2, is GAGVSQTPSNKVTEKGKYVELRCDPISGHTALYWYRQSLGQGPEFLIYFQGTGAADDSGLPNDRFFAVRPEGSVSTLKIQRTERGDSAVYLCASSQSRNTGELFFGEGSRLTVL.

CDR3 region: CASRRRETQYF. As DNA, the CDR3 is TGTGCCAGCAGACGACGGGAGACCCAGTACTTC. The chain is built from TRBV6-5 and TRBJ2-5; D call uncertain. This CDR3 region has 11 residues. Germline lookup yields CDR1 MNHEY and CDR2 SVGAGI. The germline V and J ends were trimmed by 6 bases and 5 bases, with 7 bases remaining between them.

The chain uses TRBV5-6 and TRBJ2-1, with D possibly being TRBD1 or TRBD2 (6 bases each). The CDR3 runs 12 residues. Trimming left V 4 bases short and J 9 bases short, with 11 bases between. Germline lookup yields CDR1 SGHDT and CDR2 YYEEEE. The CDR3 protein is CASSRGVPEQFF. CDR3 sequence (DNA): TGTGCCAGCAGCAGGGGGGTTCCTGAGCAGTTCTTC. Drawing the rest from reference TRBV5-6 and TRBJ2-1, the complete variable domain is DAGVTQSPTHLIKTRGQQVTLRCSPKSGHDTVSWYQQALGQGPQFIFQYYEEEERQRGNFPDRFSGHQFPNYSSELNVNALLLGDSALYLCASSRGVPEQFFGPGTRLTVL.

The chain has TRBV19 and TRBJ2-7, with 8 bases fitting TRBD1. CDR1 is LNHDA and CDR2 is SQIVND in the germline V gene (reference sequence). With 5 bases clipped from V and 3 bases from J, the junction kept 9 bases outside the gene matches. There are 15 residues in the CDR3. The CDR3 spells CASSSKGQGSYEQYF. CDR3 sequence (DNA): TGTGCCAGTAGTTCGAAAGGACAGGGTAGCTACGAGCAGTACTTC.

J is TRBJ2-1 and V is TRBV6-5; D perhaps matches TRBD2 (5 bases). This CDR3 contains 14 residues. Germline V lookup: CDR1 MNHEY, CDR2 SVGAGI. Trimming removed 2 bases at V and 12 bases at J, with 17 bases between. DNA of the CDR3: TGTGCCAGCAGTTACGGAGGTAGCCGGACGGGGCAGTTCTTC. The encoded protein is CASSYGGSRTGQFF.

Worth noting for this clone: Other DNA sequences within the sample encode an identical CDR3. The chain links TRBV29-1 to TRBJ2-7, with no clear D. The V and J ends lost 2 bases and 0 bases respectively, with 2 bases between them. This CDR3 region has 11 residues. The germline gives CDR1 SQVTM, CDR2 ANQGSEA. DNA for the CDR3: TGCAGCGTTGAAACCTCCTACGAGCAGTACTTC. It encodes CSVETSYEQYF.

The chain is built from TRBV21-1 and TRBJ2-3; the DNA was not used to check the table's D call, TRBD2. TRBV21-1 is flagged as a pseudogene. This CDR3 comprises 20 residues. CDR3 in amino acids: CASSNRGRERERDPTDTQYF. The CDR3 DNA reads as TGTGCCAGCAGCAATAGGGGTAGAGAGCGGGAGAGGGACCCTACAGATACGCAGTATTTT.

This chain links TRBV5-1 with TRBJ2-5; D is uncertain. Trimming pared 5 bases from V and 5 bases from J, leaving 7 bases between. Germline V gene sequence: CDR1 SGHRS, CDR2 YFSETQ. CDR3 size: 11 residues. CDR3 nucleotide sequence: TGCGCCAGCAGTTCCACGGAGACCCAGTACTTC. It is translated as CASSSTETQYF.

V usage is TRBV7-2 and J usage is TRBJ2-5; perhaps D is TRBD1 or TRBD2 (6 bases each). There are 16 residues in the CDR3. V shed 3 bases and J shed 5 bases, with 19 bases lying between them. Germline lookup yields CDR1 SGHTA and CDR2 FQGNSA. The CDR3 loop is CASSFFPRGRRETQYF. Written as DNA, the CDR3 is TGTGCCAGCAGCTTTTTCCCTCGGGGGCGCCGGGAGACCCAGTACTTC.

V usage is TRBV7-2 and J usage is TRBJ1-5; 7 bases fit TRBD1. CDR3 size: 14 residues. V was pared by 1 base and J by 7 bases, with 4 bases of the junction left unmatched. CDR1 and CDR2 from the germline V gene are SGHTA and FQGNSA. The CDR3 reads CASSLGTGTQPQHF. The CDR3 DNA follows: TGTGCCAGCAGCTTAGGGACAGGAACCCAGCCCCAGCATTTT.

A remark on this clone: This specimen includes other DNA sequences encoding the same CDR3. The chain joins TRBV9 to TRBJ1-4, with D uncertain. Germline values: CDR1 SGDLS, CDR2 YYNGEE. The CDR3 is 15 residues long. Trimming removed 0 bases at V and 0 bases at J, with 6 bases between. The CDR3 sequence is CASSVAPSTNEKLFF. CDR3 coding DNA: TGTGCCAGCAGCGTAGCCCCTTCAACTAATGAAAAACTGTTTTTT.

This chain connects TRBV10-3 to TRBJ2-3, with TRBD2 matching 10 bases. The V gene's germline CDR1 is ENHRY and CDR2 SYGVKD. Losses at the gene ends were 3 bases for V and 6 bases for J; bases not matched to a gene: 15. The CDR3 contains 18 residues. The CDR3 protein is CAISDPRGTAGGRDTQYF. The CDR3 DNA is TGTGCCATCAGTGACCCCAGGGGTACAGCGGGAGGGAGGGATACGCAGTATTTT.

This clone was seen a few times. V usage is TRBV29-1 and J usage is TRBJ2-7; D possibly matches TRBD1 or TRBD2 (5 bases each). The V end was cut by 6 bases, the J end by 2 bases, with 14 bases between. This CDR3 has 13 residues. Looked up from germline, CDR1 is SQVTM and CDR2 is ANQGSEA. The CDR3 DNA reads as TGCAGCGTCGTTAAGGTGGGACCCTACGAGCAGTACTTC. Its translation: CSVVKVGPYEQYF.

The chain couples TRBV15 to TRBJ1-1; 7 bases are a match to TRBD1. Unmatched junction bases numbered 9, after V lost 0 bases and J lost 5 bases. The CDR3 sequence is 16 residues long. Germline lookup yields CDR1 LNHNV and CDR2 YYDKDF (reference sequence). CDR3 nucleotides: TGTGCCACCAGCAGAGAGGGGACAGCCTTAGGGACTGAAGCTTTCTTT. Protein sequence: CATSREGTALGTEAFF.

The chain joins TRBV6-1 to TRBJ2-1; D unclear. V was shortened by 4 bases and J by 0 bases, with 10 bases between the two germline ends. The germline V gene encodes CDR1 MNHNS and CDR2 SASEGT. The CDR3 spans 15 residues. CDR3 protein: CASSVDESSYNEQFF. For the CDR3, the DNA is TGTGCCAGCAGTGTTGACGAAAGCTCCTACAATGAGCAGTTCTTC.